The rows below give T cell receptor beta chains drawn from one sample of a study of OX40 agonist ivuxolimab in advanced cancers. Generated by immunoSEQ multiplex PCR, the TCRdb table keeps only in-frame clones and is missing some. The sample lists about 86,000 clones; about 93% were seen once. The specimen comprised CD4+ or CD8+ T cells sorted from blood, sampled in a trial of the OX40 agonist ivuxolimab. All receptors come from an adult with an advanced solid tumor such as melanoma, head and neck, liver or kidney cancer. Both conserved end residues are part of each CDR3. The D gene is left open where the match is weak. A clone size is listed for some rows: how often the clone was seen (once, few, many), or a class if it is expanded.

d_gene	abundance	j_gene	v_gene	CDR3nt	CDR3aa
TRBD2	-	TRBJ2-3	TRBV2	TGTGCCAGCCAATCTAGCGGAGGGAGCACAGATACGCAGTATTTT	CASQSSGGSTDTQYF
TRBD1	-	TRBJ2-4	TRBV9	TGTGCCAGCAGCGTAGGGACAGGGGCAATAAAAAACATTCAGTACTTC	CASSVGTGAIKNIQYF
-	-	TRBJ2-1	TRBV9	TGTGCCAGCAGCGTAAGGCTAGCGAGTTACAATGAGCAGTTCTTC	CASSVRLASYNEQFF
-	-	TRBJ2-7	TRBV11-3	TGTGCCAGCAGCTTAAGTAGAGGTTCCTACGAGCAGTACTTC	CASSLSRGSYEQYF
-	-	TRBJ2-7	TRBV10-3	TGTGCCATCAGTGAGTCGGGAGAAGTGGGGGAGCAGTACTTC	CAISESGEVGEQYF
-	-	TRBJ1-2	TRBV6-4	TGTGCCAGCAGTAGGGTACCGAATTCCCCCGACTATTATGGCTACACCTTC	CASSRVPNSPDYYGYTF
TRBD2	-	TRBJ2-7	TRBV7-2	TGTGCCAGCAGCTCCACAGCGGGAGGGCCTAACTACGAGCAGTACTTC	CASSSTAGGPNYEQYF
-	-	TRBJ1-2	TRBV30	TGTGCCTGGAGTGCCCCCTCAGGCGGCTACACCTTC	CAWSAPSGGYTF
-	-	TRBJ1-4	TRBV21-1	TGTGCCAGCAGCAAAGAAGGGGGTAGAGGAGAAAAACTGTTTTTT	CASSKEGGRGEKLFF
TRBD1	-	TRBJ2-7	TRBV19	TGTGCCAGTAGTATAACGGGGACAGCTTATTATCAGTACTTC	CASSITGTAYYQYF
-	-	TRBJ2-1	TRBV7-3	TGTGCCAGCAGCCTCCTGGGGGAAACCACTAGGTTTGGGGGTTACAATGAGCAGTTCTTC	CASSLLGETTRFGGYNEQFF
TRBD2	-	TRBJ2-1	TRBV28	TGTGCCAGCAGTTTAGGCGGGGGGGCCTACAATGAGCAGTTCTTC	CASSLGGGAYNEQFF
-	-	TRBJ1-4	TRBV6-9	TGTGCCAGCAGCCTGACACGGACTTTGGAAAAACTGTTTTTT	CASSLTRTLEKLFF
-	-	TRBJ1-2	TRBV7-2	TGTGCCAGCAGCTTAGAGGCCCCCTCCTACTATGGCTACACCTTC	CASSLEAPSYYGYTF
-	-	TRBJ2-1	TRBV4-1	TGCGCCAGCAGCAACGGGGTTTACAATGAGCAGTTCTTC	CASSNGVYNEQFF
-	-	TRBJ2-1	TRBV10-3	TGTGCCATCAGTGAAGGATCTGGCGGGGCTTCGAGCTCCTACAATGAGCAGTTCTTC	CAISEGSGGASSSYNEQFF
TRBD1	few	TRBJ2-5	TRBV5-1	TGCGCCAGCAGCTTACAGGGGTACCAAGAGACCCAGTACTTC	CASSLQGYQETQYF
TRBD2	-	TRBJ2-2	TRBV7-3	TGTGCCAGCGCAGGGACTAGCGGGCACGGGGAGCTGTTTTTT	CASAGTSGHGELFF
-	-	TRBJ2-5	TRBV2	TGTGCCAGCAGTCTCGGGGGTCAAGAGACCCAGTACTTC	CASSLGGQETQYF
-	-	TRBJ1-5	TRBV28	TGTGCCAGCACCTTACGAATGACGGGGGGCAGGCAGCCCCAGCATTTT	CASTLRMTGGRQPQHF
TRBD2	-	TRBJ2-6	TRBV19	TGTGCCAGTAGTCTCGGACTAGCGGGAGGCAACTCTGGGGCCAACGTCCTGACTTTC	CASSLGLAGGNSGANVLTF
TRBD1	-	TRBJ1-1	TRBV5-1	TGCGCCAGCAGCTCCCCGACCGGGACAGGGCCTTCTGAAGCTTTCTTT	CASSSPTGTGPSEAFF
-	-	TRBJ1-2	TRBV29-1	TGCAGCGTTGAACGGGGTTATGGCTACACCTTC	CSVERGYGYTF
TRBD1	-	TRBJ2-1	TRBV18	TGTGCCAGCTCACAAGGGACAGGGTCCTACAATGAGCAGTTCTTC	CASSQGTGSYNEQFF
-	-	TRBJ2-7	TRBV2	TGTGCTACAGCGGAATCCTACGAGCAGTACTTC	CATAESYEQYF
TRBD1	-	TRBJ2-2	TRBV6-1	TGTGCCAGCAGTGACAGGGGGCGAAACACCGGGGAGCTGTTTTTT	CASSDRGRNTGELFF
-	-	TRBJ1-1	TRBV6-6	TGTGCCAGCACCCCCAGGGCGAGGGCTGAAGCTTTCTTT	CASTPRARAEAFF
TRBD2	-	TRBJ2-7	TRBV6-6	TGTGCCAGCAGGGTAGCGGGAGTGGGGAACTACGAGCAGTACTTC	CASRVAGVGNYEQYF
-	-	TRBJ2-3	TRBV6-1	TGTGCCACCCGGAGGGAGGCCGATCCGACAGATACGCAGTATTTT	CATRREADPTDTQYF
-	-	TRBJ2-3	TRBV5-1	TGCGCCAGCGGCTTGTCCCTGGGGGCCCGCACAGATACGCAGTATTTT	CASGLSLGARTDTQYF
-	-	TRBJ1-1	TRBV5-1	TGCGCCAGCAGGAGGGACGGAGTGAACACTGAAGCTTTCTTT	CASRRDGVNTEAFF
-	-	TRBJ2-5	TRBV5-1	TGCGCCAGCAGCCCCGGGCTCCCGGGGGCCGAGACCCAGTACTTC	CASSPGLPGAETQYF
-	-	TRBJ1-4	TRBV9	TGTGCCAGCAGCGCAACCCCACACCCAACTAATGAAAAACTGTTTTTT	CASSATPHPTNEKLFF
TRBD1	-	TRBJ1-2	TRBV7-9	TGTGCCAGCAGCGTCGGGACAGGGGATTACTATGGCTACACCTTC	CASSVGTGDYYGYTF
TRBD2	-	TRBJ2-1	TRBV25-1	TGTGCCAGCAGTGAATACGGGGCCAGCGGGAGCTCCTACAATGAGCAGTTCTTC	CASSEYGASGSSYNEQFF
TRBD2	-	TRBJ2-3	TRBV4-3	TGCGCCAGCAGCCAGAGCGGGGACCGCACAGATACGCAGTATTTT	CASSQSGDRTDTQYF
TRBD1	-	TRBJ2-2	TRBV2	TGTGCCAGCAGTAGCGGGACAGGGGTAATCGGGGAGCTGTTTTTT	CASSSGTGVIGELFF
TRBD2	-	TRBJ2-7	TRBV27	TGTGCCAGCAGTTTACGGCCTAGCGGGAGGTACGAGCAGTACTTC	CASSLRPSGRYEQYF
-	-	TRBJ1-2	TRBV7-9	TGTGCCAGCAGCTTATCGGCTAACTATGGCTACACCTTC	CASSLSANYGYTF
-	-	TRBJ2-7	TRBV6-5	TGTGCCAGCAGTTACACGACCCACTCCTACGAGCAGTACTTC	CASSYTTHSYEQYF
-	-	TRBJ1-5	TRBV29-1	TGCAGCGTTGGGGGCTCGGGTCAGCCCCAGCATTTT	CSVGGSGQPQHF
-	-	TRBJ2-7	TRBV11-2	TGTGCCAGCAGCTTAGATCCCGCTGCGTCAGGGTACGAGCAGTACTTC	CASSLDPAASGYEQYF
TRBD2	once	TRBJ2-2	TRBV5-4	TGTGCCAGCAGCTTGGGGGAGGGGTGGCCCGGGGAGCTGTTTTTT	CASSLGEGWPGELFF
-	-	TRBJ2-1	TRBV7-3	TGTGCCAGCAGCTTTGGGGGAGTACTTGGCAACGAGCAGTTCTTC	CASSFGGVLGNEQFF
TRBD1	few	TRBJ1-5	TRBV28	TGTGCCAGCAGTCAAACAGGGGCTAGCAATCAGCCCCAGCATTTT	CASSQTGASNQPQHF
-	once	TRBJ2-3	TRBV27	TGTGCCAGCAGCCCAGGGTCCGACACAGATACGCAGTATTTT	CASSPGSDTDTQYF
-	-	TRBJ2-7	TRBV6-6	TGTGCCAGCAGGCCCCAGCTAGCTGTCTACGAGCAGTACTTC	CASRPQLAVYEQYF
TRBD2	-	TRBJ2-3	TRBV11-2	TGTGCCAGCAGCTGGCTAGCGGGGGGCACAGATACGCAGTATTTT	CASSWLAGGTDTQYF
TRBD2	-	TRBJ2-7	TRBV6-1	TGTGCCAGCAGTGAAGCCGGACTAGCGGGAGGTTCCCCTCTCGAGCAGTACTTC	CASSEAGLAGGSPLEQYF
TRBD2	-	TRBJ2-5	TRBV7-2	TGTGCCAGCAGCAGACGGACTAGCGGGAAGGAGACCCAGTACTTC	CASSRRTSGKETQYF
TRBD2	-	TRBJ2-7	TRBV6-1	TGTGCCACGCGGACTAGCGGGAGCTACGAGCAGTACTTC	CATRTSGSYEQYF
-	-	TRBJ2-3	TRBV11-2	TGTGCCAGCTTGTCGGGGACAGATACGCAGTATTTT	CASLSGTDTQYF
-	-	TRBJ2-7	TRBV7-2	TGTGCCAGCAGCTTACCCCCAGGGAGGCAGTACTTC	CASSLPPGRQYF
-	-	TRBJ1-3	TRBV25-1	TGTGCCAGCAGTGAATCGGAGATCAGAAACACCATATATTTT	CASSESEIRNTIYF
-	medium-sized	TRBJ1-5	TRBV5-6	TGTGCCAGCAGTCAAGGGGGACGGGGCAATCAGCCCCAGCATTTT	CASSQGGRGNQPQHF
-	-	TRBJ1-4	TRBV5-1	TGCGCCAGCCGACCGCGAGTAACTAATGAAAAACTGTTTTTT	CASRPRVTNEKLFF
TRBD2	once	TRBJ2-1	TRBV19	TGTGCCAGTAGTATAGATATAAGGACTAGCCTCGAGCAGTTCTTC	CASSIDIRTSLEQFF
-	once	TRBJ2-7	TRBV9	TGTGCCAGCAGCGTAACCAGGGCCACCTACGAGCAGTACTTC	CASSVTRATYEQYF
TRBD2	-	TRBJ2-1	TRBV5-1	TGCGCCAGCAGCTTACAGACTAGCGGGAGTAATGAGCAGTTCTTC	CASSLQTSGSNEQFF
TRBD1	-	TRBJ1-5	TRBV2	TGTGCCAGCAGTCAACAGGGGGAGGAACAGCCCCAGCATTTT	CASSQQGEEQPQHF